This TCR beta chain was sequenced for a study of T cells after yellow fever vaccination. The authors made TCR cDNA by 5'RACE template switching, adding a universal primer site and UMIs. Each CDR3 protein gets one entry after TCRdb re-called the 5' RACE reads with MiXCR. The repertoire has around 310,000 distinct CDR3 sequences, about 4% of them found once; the top ten carry approximately 24%. This clonotype came up a few times. Its antigen remains unknown. Overall study findings and caveats: FACS-sorted repertoires could contain abundant clonotypes contaminating from the bulk population. Booster sampling recovered most clones from primary vaccination (96% CD4, approximately 90% CD8).

This clonotype was sampled from a man in his late teens or twenties who received the YFV17D yellow fever vaccine. The sequencing used PBMCs, collected 5 days after the yellow fever booster vaccination.

The CDR3 DNA reads as TGCAGTGCTAGGGACAGGGGGGAAAAACTGTTTTTT. Residues: CSARDRGEKLFF. The chain is built from TRBV20-1 and TRBJ1-4, with TRBD1 identical over 10 bases. Germline CDR1 and CDR2: DFQATT and SNEGSKA (reference sequence). This CDR3 region has 12 residues. The junction had 0 bases not matched to a gene; V was cut back by 3 bases and J by 8 bases.